This T cell receptor (beta chain) was recorded in a study of human T cells and chemical hapten exposure. V lost 7 bases, J lost 11 bases, and 18 bases lay in between. CDR1 and CDR2 (germline): MDHEN, SYDVKM. The CDR3 totals 12 residues. The time point denotes: pre-sensitization, week 0. Treatment given: therapeutic diphenylcyclopropenone sensitization with weekly scalp DPC. TCRdb processed the RACE reads anew with MiXCR; each CDR3 protein has one entry. The table shows roughly 110,000 distinct CDR3 sequences, with approximately 12% occurring only once. The sequenced sample was whole blood, obtained in connection with sensitization to the hapten diphenylcyclopropenone (DPC). This sequence joins TRBV28 and TRBJ2-7; D possibly uses TRBD1 or TRBD2 (5 bases each). The receptor was isolated from a woman aged 50 to 60 with alopecia areata. Some clones in this sample may be carry-over from other donors' samples. Here the CDR3 DNA reads TGTGCCAGCATCACGCCGGGGACGAAGGAGTACTTC. It yields the protein CASITPGTKEYF.